Reported below is one TCR beta chain. Other DNA sequences from this sample encode an identical CDR3 as well. Samples of blood were obtained at baseline, on cycle 4 day 1, and on cycle 7 day 1. The data were obtained in a study of OX40 agonist ivuxolimab in advanced cancers. Method: immunoSEQ multiplex PCR; TCRdb's copy keeps in-frame clones and lacks some. This sample has around 100,000 clones; 75% to 95% occur once, and the top ten carry approximately 0.58%. This TCR was sampled from an adult with an advanced solid tumor such as melanoma, head and neck, liver or kidney cancer. Sequencing used CD4+ or CD8+ T cells sorted from blood, obtained in a trial of the OX40 agonist ivuxolimab.

CDR3 nucleotide sequence: TGTGCCAGCAGCGTGTTAGCGGGCTCGAACACCGGGGAGCTGTTTTTT. Translated: CASSVLAGSNTGELFF. V is TRBV9 and J is TRBJ2-2, with 7 bases aligning to TRBD2. This CDR3 contains 16 residues. The germline gives CDR1 SGDLS, CDR2 YYNGEE. Losses at the gene ends were 2 bases for V and 0 bases for J; bases not matched to a gene: 4.